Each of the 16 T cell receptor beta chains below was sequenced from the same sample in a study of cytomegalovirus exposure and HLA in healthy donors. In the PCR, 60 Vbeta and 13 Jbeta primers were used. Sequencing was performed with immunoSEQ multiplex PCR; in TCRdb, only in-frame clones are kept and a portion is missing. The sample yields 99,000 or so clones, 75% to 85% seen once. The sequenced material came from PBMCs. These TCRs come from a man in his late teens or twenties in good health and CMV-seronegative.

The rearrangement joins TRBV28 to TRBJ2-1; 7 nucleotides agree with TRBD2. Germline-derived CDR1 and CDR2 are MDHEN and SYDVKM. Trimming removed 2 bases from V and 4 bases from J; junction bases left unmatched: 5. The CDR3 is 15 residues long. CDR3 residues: CASSLQALAYNEQFF. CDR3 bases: TGTGCCAGCAGTTTACAGGCACTAGCGTACAATGAGCAGTTCTTC. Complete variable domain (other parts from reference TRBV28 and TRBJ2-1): DVKVTQSSRYLVKRTGEKVFLECVQDMDHENMFWYRQDPGLGLRLIYFSYDVKMKEKGDIPEGYSVSREKKERFSLILESASTNQTSMYLCASSLQALAYNEQFFGPGTRLTVL.

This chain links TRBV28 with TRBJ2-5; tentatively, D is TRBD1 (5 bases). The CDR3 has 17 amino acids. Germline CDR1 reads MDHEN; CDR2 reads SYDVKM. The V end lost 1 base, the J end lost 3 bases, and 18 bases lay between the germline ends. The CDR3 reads CASSLFSVVQVKETQYF. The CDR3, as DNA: TGTGCCAGCAGTTTATTCTCGGTAGTACAGGTCAAAGAGACCCAGTACTTC.

The CDR3 DNA follows: TGCGCCAGCAGACCCGGGACAGGAGGCAATCAGCCCCAGCATTTT. Protein product: CASRPGTGGNQPQHF. The chain carries TRBV5-1 and TRBJ1-5; 8 bases agree with TRBD1. After removal of 5 bases from V and 2 bases from J, the junction contained 6 bases not matched to a gene. Germline V gene sequence: CDR1 SGHRS, CDR2 YFSETQ. The CDR3 is 15 amino acids. Supplemented by reference TRBV5-1 and TRBJ1-5, the full variable domain reads KAGVTQTPRYLIKTRGQQVTLSCSPISGHRSVSWYQQTPGQGLQFLFEYFSETQRNKGNFPGRFSGRQFSNSRSEMNVSTLELGDSALYLCASRPGTGGNQPQHFGDGTRLSIL.

CDR3 DNA: TGTGCCAGCACCACCGGGACTCTTACCTACAATGAGCAGTTCTTC. Residues: CASTTGTLTYNEQFF. The V gene is TRBV7-9, the J gene TRBJ2-1; tentatively, D is TRBD2 (6 bases). The CDR3 runs to 15 residues. The ends were cut back, 7 bases at V and 2 bases at J, with 15 bases in the middle. Germline V gene lookup returns CDR1 SEHNR and CDR2 FQNEAQ (reference sequence).

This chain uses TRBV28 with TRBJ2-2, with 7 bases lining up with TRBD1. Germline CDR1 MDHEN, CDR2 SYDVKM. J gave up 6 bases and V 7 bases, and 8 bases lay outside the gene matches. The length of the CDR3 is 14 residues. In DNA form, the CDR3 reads TGTGCCAGCAATGACAGGGAGAGCTCCGGGGAGCTGTTTTTT. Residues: CASNDRESSGELFF.

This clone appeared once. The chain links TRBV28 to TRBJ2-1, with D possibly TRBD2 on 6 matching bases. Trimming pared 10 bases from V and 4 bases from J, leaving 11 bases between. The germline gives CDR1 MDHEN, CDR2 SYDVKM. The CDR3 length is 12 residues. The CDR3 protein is CAITEGYNEQFF. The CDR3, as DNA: TGTGCCATTACGGAGGGATACAATGAGCAGTTCTTC.

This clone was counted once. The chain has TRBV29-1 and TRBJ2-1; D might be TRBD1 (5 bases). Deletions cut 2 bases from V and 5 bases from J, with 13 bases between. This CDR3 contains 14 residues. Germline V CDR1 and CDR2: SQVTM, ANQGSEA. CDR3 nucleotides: TGCAGCGTTGAACCAGGGCCGAATAACAATGAGCAGTTCTTC. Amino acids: CSVEPGPNNNEQFF.

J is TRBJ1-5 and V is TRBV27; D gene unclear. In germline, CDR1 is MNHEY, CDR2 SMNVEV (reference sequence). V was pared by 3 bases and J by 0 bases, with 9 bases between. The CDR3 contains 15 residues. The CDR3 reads CASSFTPYSNQPQHF. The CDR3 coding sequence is TGTGCCAGCAGTTTTACACCTTATAGCAATCAGCCCCAGCATTTT.

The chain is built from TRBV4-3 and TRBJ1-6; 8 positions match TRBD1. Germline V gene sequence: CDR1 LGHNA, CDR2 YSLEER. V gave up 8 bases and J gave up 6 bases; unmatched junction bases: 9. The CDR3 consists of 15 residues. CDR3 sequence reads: CASRRTGSSNSPLHF. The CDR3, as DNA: TGCGCCAGCCGACGGACAGGGTCGTCTAATTCACCCCTCCACTTT.

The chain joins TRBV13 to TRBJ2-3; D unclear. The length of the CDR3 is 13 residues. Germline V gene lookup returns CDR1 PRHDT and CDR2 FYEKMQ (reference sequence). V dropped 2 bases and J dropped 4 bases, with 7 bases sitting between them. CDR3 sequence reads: CASSLSGPDTQYF. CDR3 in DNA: TGTGCCAGCAGCTTATCGGGTCCAGATACGCAGTATTTT.

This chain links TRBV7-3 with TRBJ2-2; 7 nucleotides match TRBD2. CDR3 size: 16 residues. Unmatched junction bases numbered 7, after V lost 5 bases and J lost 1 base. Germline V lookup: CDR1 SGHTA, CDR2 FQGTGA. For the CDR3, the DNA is TGTGCCAGCAGCCGGCTAGCGGAGCTGAACACCGGGGAGCTGTTTTTT. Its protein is CASSRLAELNTGELFF.

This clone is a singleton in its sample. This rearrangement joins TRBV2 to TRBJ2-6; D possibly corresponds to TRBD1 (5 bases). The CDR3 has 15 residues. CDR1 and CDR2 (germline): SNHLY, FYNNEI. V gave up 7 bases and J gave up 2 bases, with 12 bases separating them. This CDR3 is CASTQDTAGANVLTF. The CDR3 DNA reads TGTGCCAGCACCCAGGACACAGCTGGGGCCAACGTCCTGACTTTC. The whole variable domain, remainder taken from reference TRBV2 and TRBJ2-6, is EPEVTQTPSHQVTQMGQEVILRCVPISNHLYFYWYRQILGQKVEFLVSFYNNEISEKSEIFDDQFSVERPDGSNFTLKIRSTKLEDSAMYFCASTQDTAGANVLTFGAGSRLTVL.

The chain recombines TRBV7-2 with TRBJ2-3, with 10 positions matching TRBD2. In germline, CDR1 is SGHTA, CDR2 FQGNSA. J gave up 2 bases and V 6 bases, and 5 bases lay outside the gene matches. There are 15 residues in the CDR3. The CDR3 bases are TGTGCCAGCAGGCCCGGACTAGCGGACACAGATACGCAGTATTTT. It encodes CASRPGLADTDTQYF.

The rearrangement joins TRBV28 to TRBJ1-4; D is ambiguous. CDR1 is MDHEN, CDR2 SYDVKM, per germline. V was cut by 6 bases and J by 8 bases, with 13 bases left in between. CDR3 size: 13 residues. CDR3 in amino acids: CASSNSISEKLFF. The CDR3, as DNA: TGTGCCAGCAGCAACTCGATTTCGGAAAAACTGTTTTTT.

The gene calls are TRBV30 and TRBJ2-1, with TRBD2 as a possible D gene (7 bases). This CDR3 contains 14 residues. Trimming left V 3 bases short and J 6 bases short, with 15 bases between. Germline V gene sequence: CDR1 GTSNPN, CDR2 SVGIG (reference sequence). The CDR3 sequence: CAWRPGGPSNEQFF. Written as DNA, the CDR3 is TGTGCCTGGAGACCCGGGGGGCCCTCCAATGAGCAGTTCTTC. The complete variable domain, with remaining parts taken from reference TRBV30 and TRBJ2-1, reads SQTIHQWPATLVQPVGSPLSLECTVEGTSNPNLYWYRQAAGRGLQLLFYSVGIGQISSEVPQNLSASRPQDRQFILSSKKLLLSDSGFYLCAWRPGGPSNEQFFGPGTRLTVL.

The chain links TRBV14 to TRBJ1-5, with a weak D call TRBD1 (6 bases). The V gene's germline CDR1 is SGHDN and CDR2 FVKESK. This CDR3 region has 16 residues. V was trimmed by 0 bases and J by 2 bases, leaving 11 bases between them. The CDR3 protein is CASSQDGGRGNQPQHF. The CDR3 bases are TGTGCCAGCAGCCAAGACGGGGGGCGCGGCAATCAGCCCCAGCATTTT.